The 21 T cell receptor beta chains in this list originate from one sample, sequenced in a study of T cell responses to AZD1222 COVID-19 vaccine. Sequenced by immunoSEQ multiplex PCR; TCRdb stores in-frame clones only, minus some. The sample records around 190,000 clones, 91% being singletons. The starting material was peripheral blood, obtained 28 days after the second AZD1222 dose. Every receptor here comes from an adult who received the AZD1222 COVID-19 vaccine.

V usage is TRBV6-5 and J usage is TRBJ1-5; the D gene is possibly TRBD1 (5 bases). The CDR3 is made up of 13 amino acids. V was clipped by 3 bases and J by 5 bases, with 8 bases between them. The germline gives CDR1 MNHEY, CDR2 SVGAGI. In DNA, the CDR3 is TGTGCCAGCAGTTATCGGGGCGATCAGCCCCAGCATTTT. This encodes CASSYRGDQPQHF.

The chain links TRBV27 to TRBJ1-1; TRBD1 aligns across 9 bases. V was clipped by 4 bases and J by 5 bases; unmatched bases: 8. The V gene's germline CDR1 is MNHEY and CDR2 SMNVEV (reference sequence). The CDR3 consists of 15 residues. The CDR3 nucleotides are TGTGCCAGCAGTTCCAACAGGGGGCGAGGGACTGAAGCTTTCTTT. Its protein is CASSSNRGRGTEAFF.

The chain links TRBV6-5 to TRBJ1-4; TRBD1 matches at 8 bases. J lost 8 bases, V lost 5 bases, and 7 bases had no gene match. Germline CDR1 is MNHEY and CDR2 is SVGAGI. The CDR3 runs 14 residues. The CDR3 here is CASSPWTGREKLFF. The DNA of the CDR3 is TGTGCCAGCAGTCCCTGGACAGGGAGAGAAAAACTGTTTTTT.

The genes are TRBV7-8 and TRBJ1-1; D not certain. Germline CDR1 and CDR2: SGHVS and FQNEAQ. Trimming stripped 4 bases from V and 1 base from J, with 10 bases between. The CDR3 consists of 14 residues. DNA for the CDR3: TGTGCCAGCAGCTCTCGCACAGAGAACACTGAAGCTTTCTTT. It yields the protein CASSSRTENTEAFF. Full variable domain (remainder filled in from reference TRBV7-8 and TRBJ1-1): GAGVSQSPRYKVAKRGQDVALRCDPISGHVSLFWYQQALGQGPEFLTYFQNEAQLDKSGLPSDRFFAERPEGSVSTLKIQRTQQEDSAVYLCASSSRTENTEAFFGQGTRLTVV.

The rearrangement joins TRBV20-1 to TRBJ2-1, with no clear D. Trimming took 6 bases from V and 10 from J, leaving 13 bases between them. The CDR3 is 11 amino acids. Germline V gene sequence: CDR1 DFQATT, CDR2 SNEGSKA (reference sequence). The CDR3 coding sequence is TGCAGTGCGCACTCCGGTCTCGAGCAGTTCTTC. Residues: CSAHSGLEQFF.

The gene calls are TRBV7-3 and TRBJ1-1, with a tentative D call TRBD1 (6 bases). The germline CDR1 and CDR2 sequences are SGHTA and FQGTGA. V was clipped by 4 bases and J by 5 bases, with 14 bases between them. CDR3 length: 14 amino acids. As DNA, the CDR3 is TGTGCCAGCAGCTCCCAACAGGGTAGTACTGAAGCTTTCTTT. Translating it yields CASSSQQGSTEAFF. Combining the CDR3 with reference TRBV7-3 and TRBJ1-1 gives the whole variable domain GAGVSQTPSNKVTEKGKYVELRCDPISGHTALYWYRQSLGQGPEFLIYFQGTGAADDSGLPNDRFFAVRPEGSVSTLKIQRTERGDSAVYLCASSSQQGSTEAFFGQGTRLTVV.

J is TRBJ2-7 and V is TRBV10-3; D is possibly TRBD1 or TRBD2 (5 bases each). This CDR3 is 16 amino acids long. Trimming removed 4 bases from V and 3 bases from J, with 19 bases in between. The germline V gene encodes CDR1 ENHRY and CDR2 SYGVKD. Here the CDR3 reads CAISGGVASSNYEQYF. The DNA for the CDR3 is TGTGCCATCAGTGGAGGGGTGGCTAGCTCAAACTACGAGCAGTACTTC.

This chain links TRBV12-3 or TRBV12-4 with TRBJ1-1, with 7 bases matching TRBD1. V lost 3 bases to trimming and J lost 11 bases; unmatched junction nucleotides: 9. The CDR3 covers 13 residues. This CDR3 is CASSLGQIGQAFF. DNA of the CDR3: TGTGCCAGCAGTTTGGGACAGATCGGACAGGCTTTCTTT.

The rearrangement uses TRBV6-1 and TRBJ1-2; 7 positions match TRBD1. Germline-derived CDR1 and CDR2 are MNHNS and SASEGT. J was trimmed by 3 bases and V by 2 bases; bases with no gene match: 6. This CDR3 comprises 15 residues. The CDR3 DNA sequence: TGTGCCAGCAGTGAATTCCCCAGGGGGTACTATGGCTACACCTTC. As protein: CASSEFPRGYYGYTF.

The chain is built from TRBV11-2 and TRBJ1-3, with 9 positions matching TRBD1. This CDR3 spans 17 amino acids. Unmatched junction bases numbered 9, after V lost 6 bases and J lost 0 bases. Per the germline V gene, CDR1 is SGHAT and CDR2 is FQNNGV. CDR3 DNA: TGTGCCAGCAGAAGAAGGGACAGGGCCTTCTCTGGAAACACCATATATTTT. Translating gives CASRRRDRAFSGNTIYF.

The rearrangement joins TRBV29-1 to TRBJ2-1, with 8 bases identical to TRBD1. CDR1 SQVTM and CDR2 ANQGSEA come from the germline V gene. Germline trimming cut 4 bases from V and 4 bases from J; bases unmatched to any gene: 0. This CDR3 has 12 residues. The CDR3: CSVGQGYNEQFF. Here the CDR3 DNA reads TGCAGCGTTGGACAGGGGTACAATGAGCAGTTCTTC.

The rearrangement links TRBV11-2 to TRBJ2-1; 11 bases are shared with TRBD1. CDR1 is SGHAT, CDR2 FQNNGV, per germline. CDR3 length: 19 amino acids. With 3 bases clipped from V and 8 bases from J, the junction kept 18 bases outside the gene matches. CDR3 amino acids: CASSFLLLGQGVSEDEQFF. The CDR3 DNA is TGTGCCAGCAGCTTTCTCCTCTTGGGACAGGGGGTTTCCGAGGATGAGCAGTTCTTC.

The CDR3 DNA reads TGTGCCAGCAGTTCACAGGGGGATAGGCCCTACAATGAGCAGTTCTTC. It encodes CASSSQGDRPYNEQFF. The genes are TRBV6-5 and TRBJ2-1, with 8 bases aligning to TRBD1. CDR3 size: 16 residues. With 4 bases clipped from V and 2 bases from J, the junction kept 7 bases outside the gene matches. Per germline, CDR1 MNHEY and CDR2 SVGAGI.

The J gene is TRBJ2-7, the V gene TRBV11-3, with D unresolved. Trimming removed 4 bases from V and 0 bases from J, with 1 base in between. Per the germline V gene, CDR1 is SGHNT and CDR2 is YENEEA. This CDR3 is 11 amino acids long. The CDR3 coding sequence is TGTGCCAGCAGCTCCTCCTACGAGCAGTACTTC. It translates to CASSSSYEQYF. Based on the CDR3 plus reference TRBV11-3 and TRBJ2-7, the full variable domain is EAGVVQSPRYKIIEKKQPVAFWCNPISGHNTLYWYLQNLGQGPELLIRYENEEAVDDSQLPKDRFSAERLKGVDSTLKIQPAELGDSAVYLCASSSSYEQYFGPGTRLTVT.

Note on this clone: Compared with germline, one end of the junction differs, possibly owing to a read error. The chain employs TRBV7-7 and TRBJ2-6; no definite D call. Germline V lookup: CDR1 SSHAT, CDR2 FNYEAQ (reference sequence). This CDR3 contains 15 residues. CDR3 region: CASSSAASGANVLTF. CDR3 nucleotides: TGTGCTAGCAGCTCCGCGGCCTCTGGGGCCAACGTCCTGACTTTC.

The CDR3 DNA reads as TGTGCCAGCAGCCTACGGGACAGCTATAATTCACCCCTCCACTTT. It yields the protein CASSLRDSYNSPLHF. The chain recombines TRBV7-8 with TRBJ1-6, with TRBD1 identical over 7 bases. The CDR3 covers 15 residues. Per the germline V gene, CDR1 is SGHVS and CDR2 is FQNEAQ. The junction had 4 bases not matched to a gene; V was cut back by 5 bases and J by 3 bases.

This chain links TRBV5-1 with TRBJ2-3; D may be TRBD1 or TRBD2 (5 bases each). Trimming left V 1 base short and J 4 bases short, with 22 bases between. The CDR3 consists of 18 residues. Germline CDR1 reads SGHRS; CDR2 reads YFSETQ. The CDR3 protein is CASSLPSGTPSVSDTQYF. Written as DNA, the CDR3 is TGCGCCAGCAGCTTGCCCTCCGGGACCCCATCCGTCTCAGATACGCAGTATTTT.

The chain uses TRBV6-5 and TRBJ1-2; tentative D call: TRBD1 (5 bases). This CDR3 has 15 residues. V was trimmed by 6 bases and J by 3 bases, leaving 17 bases between them. Germline CDR1 reads MNHEY; CDR2 reads SVGAGI. CDR3 DNA sequence: TGTGCCAGCAGGTTGTGGGGGGAAAAGGACTATGGCTACACCTTC. It specifies CASRLWGEKDYGYTF.

This chain links TRBV5-1 with TRBJ2-7; 10 bases are shared with TRBD2. The CDR3 is 14 amino acids. V lost 4 bases, J lost 4 bases, and 5 bases stayed unmatched. Germline CDR1 reads SGHRS; CDR2 reads YFSETQ. CDR3 bases: TGCGCCAGCAGCGGAGCGGGACTAGCGTACGAGCAGTACTTC. Protein product: CASSGAGLAYEQYF.

Of note for this clone: This sample includes further DNA sequences coding for the same CDR3. The CDR3 sequence is CASSLGTSRGEKLFF. In DNA form, the CDR3 reads TGCGCCAGCAGTCTTGGGACCTCGAGGGGTGAAAAACTGTTTTTT. The chain recombines TRBV5-1 with TRBJ1-4, with D tentatively TRBD1 (5 bases). Germline V gene data show CDR1 as SGHRS and CDR2 as YFSETQ. V was clipped by 5 bases and J by 7 bases, with 18 bases between them. The CDR3 consists of 15 residues. Full variable domain (remainder filled in from reference TRBV5-1 and TRBJ1-4): KAGVTQTPRYLIKTRGQQVTLSCSPISGHRSVSWYQQTPGQGLQFLFEYFSETQRNKGNFPGRFSGRQFSNSRSEMNVSTLELGDSALYLCASSLGTSRGEKLFFGSGTQLSVL.

CDR3 DNA sequence: TGTGCCAGCAGAGACCAGGGCATTCTCAATCAGCCCCAGCATTTT. Amino acids: CASRDQGILNQPQHF. The chain couples TRBV2 to TRBJ1-5, with D possibly TRBD1 on 5 matching bases. Trimming took off 6 bases at V and 3 bases at J, with 15 bases between the two ends. Per the germline V gene, CDR1 is SNHLY and CDR2 is FYNNEI. The CDR3 contains 15 residues.